This T cell receptor beta chain was captured by sequencing in a study of blood T cell repertoires in COVID-19. Study context: Whether acute or convalescent, the COVID-19 samples came from the United States, Italy and Spain. Sources were T cells, B-cell-depleted T cells, or PBMCs; the material itself was cDNA or gDNA.

Germline values: CDR1 KGHSH, CDR2 LQKENI. The junction had 5 bases not matched to a gene; V was cut back by 6 bases and J by 5 bases. This CDR3 has 13 residues. Authors' analysis steps: From reference gene primer amplification, estimates of nucleated cell counts were derived. TCRdb's copy holds only in-frame clones and misses some; the assay was immunoSEQ multiplex PCR. V and J calls and clone size are copied from that table; D and trimming were computed from the DNA. The repertoire holds about 55,000 clones, with roughly 80% as singletons. This rearrangement joins TRBV18 to TRBJ2-7; the match to TRBD1 covers 9 bases. This clonotype originated in a human donor in a cohort sampled during active or convalescent COVID-19. The sample was peripheral blood. The DNA of the CDR3 is TGTGCCAGCTCCCCGGGACAGGGAGACGAGCAGTACTTC. The encoded protein is CASSPGQGDEQYF.